The 29 T cell receptor beta chains listed next were all sequenced from one sample in a study of sequential checkpoint blockade in melanoma. Here immunoSEQ multiplex PCR was the method, and the copy in TCRdb shows in-frame clones only, minus some. The data show 18,000 or so clones, 72% seen once. Treatment specified: randomized to nivolumab then ipilimumab (arm A) or the reverse (arm B). Sample: CD8+ T cells sorted from blood (inferred from file names), taken from a patient given nivolumab and ipilimumab in sequence. The receptors stem from a human donor with melanoma.

V gene TRBV27 combines with J gene TRBJ2-7, with D maybe TRBD1 (5 bases). Germline values: CDR1 MNHEY, CDR2 SMNVEV (reference sequence). The V gene lost 3 bases and the J gene lost 3 bases, with 12 bases spanning the gap. The CDR3 consists of 14 residues. CDR3 bases: TGTGCCAGCAGTTTTCAGGGATCCCACTACGAGCAGTACTTC. This gives the protein CASSFQGSHYEQYF.

This clone was detected only a few times. This sequence joins TRBV16 and TRBJ1-1; 8 bases match TRBD1. V lost 4 bases, J lost 6 bases, and 7 bases stayed unmatched. The CDR3 contains 14 residues. The V gene's germline CDR1 is KGHSY and CDR2 FQNENV. CDR3 sequence: CASSPDRVTSEAFF. The DNA for the CDR3 is TGTGCCAGCAGCCCGGACAGGGTAACATCTGAAGCTTTCTTT.

The chain has TRBV10-1 and TRBJ2-2; 13 bases are shared with TRBD2. There are 17 residues in the CDR3. Germline-derived CDR1 and CDR2 are WNHNN and SYGVQD (reference sequence). The J segment lost 5 bases and the V segment lost 1 base, leaving 4 bases of the junction unmatched. The CDR3 reads CASSEWTSGGETGELFF. The DNA for the CDR3 is TGCGCCAGCAGTGAGTGGACTAGCGGGGGAGAGACCGGGGAGCTGTTTTTT.

This clone was recorded once. The V and J genes are TRBV5-4 and TRBJ2-7, with 8 bases that match TRBD2. The germline V gene has CDR1 SGHNT and CDR2 YYREEE (reference sequence). V gave up 6 bases and J gave up 7 bases; unmatched junction bases: 9. The CDR3 is 13 residues long. The CDR3 loop reads CASNQRESREQYF. As DNA, the CDR3 is TGTGCCAGCAATCAGCGGGAGAGTCGGGAGCAGTACTTC.

The gene calls are TRBV27 and TRBJ1-1; tentative D call: TRBD1 (6 bases). Trimming stripped 2 bases from V and 1 base from J, with 17 bases between. Germline V gene sequence: CDR1 MNHEY, CDR2 SMNVEV (reference sequence). The CDR3 is made up of 17 amino acids. The CDR3 loop reads CASSLSMQGPSNTEAFF. DNA of the CDR3: TGTGCCAGCAGTTTAAGTATGCAGGGGCCGTCGAACACTGAAGCTTTCTTT.

The chain is built from TRBV6-6 and TRBJ1-1; the D is unclear. Trimming took 5 bases from V and 1 from J, leaving 8 bases between them. CDR3 size: 13 residues. Germline V gene data show CDR1 as MNHNY and CDR2 as SVGAGI (reference sequence). CDR3 in DNA: TGTGCCAGCAGTACCGGAGCGAACACTGAAGCTTTCTTT. As protein: CASSTGANTEAFF.

The chain combines TRBV19 with TRBJ1-1, with a tentative D call TRBD1 (5 bases). Per the germline V gene, CDR1 is LNHDA and CDR2 is SQIVND (reference sequence). The CDR3 has 14 residues. Trimming took off 1 base at V and 4 bases at J, with 10 bases between the two ends. CDR3 amino acids: CASSIAAGLTEAFF. The CDR3 nucleotides are TGTGCCAGTAGTATAGCCGCAGGGCTCACTGAAGCTTTCTTT. The whole variable domain, remainder taken from reference TRBV19 and TRBJ1-1, is DGGITQSPKYLFRKEGQNVTLSCEQNLNHDAMYWYRQDPGQGLRLIYYSQIVNDFQKGDIAEGYSVSREKKESFPLTVTSAQKNPTAFYLCASSIAAGLTEAFFGQGTRLTVV.

The V and J genes are TRBV29-1 and TRBJ1-1; D uncertain. The CDR3 is 12 residues long. Germline V gene sequence: CDR1 SQVTM, CDR2 ANQGSEA. V was trimmed by 4 bases and J by 2 bases, leaving 8 bases between them. The CDR3 is CSVATVNTEAFF. CDR3 nucleotide sequence: TGCAGCGTTGCTACAGTTAACACTGAAGCTTTCTTT.

By frequency in the sample, this clone is large. The rearrangement links TRBV4-2 to TRBJ2-1; the match to TRBD2 covers 7 bases. Germline V gene sequence: CDR1 LGHNA, CDR2 YNFKEQ. The V segment lost 6 bases and the J segment 0 bases; nucleotides outside the gene matches: 8. This CDR3 has 16 amino acids. For the CDR3, the DNA is TGTGCCAGCAGACCGAGCGGGGCAAGCTCCTACAATGAGCAGTTCTTC. Residues: CASRPSGASSYNEQFF.

The V gene is TRBV19, the J gene TRBJ2-5, with TRBD1 matching over 8 bases. The CDR3 loop spans 17 amino acids. J gave up 4 bases and V 4 bases, and 14 bases lay outside the gene matches. CDR1 and CDR2 (germline): LNHDA, SQIVND (reference sequence). As DNA, the CDR3 is TGTGCCAGTAGTACCCTCGTCGGACAGGGCGTGGGAGAGACCCAGTACTTC. Its protein product is CASSTLVGQGVGETQYF.

The chain has TRBV19 and TRBJ1-2; D is ambiguous. This CDR3 contains 13 residues. V lost 3 bases, J lost 6 bases, and 11 bases lay in between. Germline CDR1 and CDR2: LNHDA and SQIVND (reference sequence). The CDR3 reads CASSIGTGDGYTF. The CDR3 DNA sequence: TGTGCCAGTAGTATTGGTACCGGGGATGGCTACACCTTC.

The rearrangement joins TRBV19 to TRBJ1-1, with 9 bases matching TRBD1. CDR3 size: 14 residues. V was pared by 6 bases and J by 5 bases, with 7 bases of the junction left unmatched. The germline gives CDR1 LNHDA, CDR2 SQIVND (reference sequence). The CDR3 DNA reads as TGTGCCAGTAGCCTGGGACAGGGCGGGACTGAAGCTTTCTTT. This codes for CASSLGQGGTEAFF.

This CDR3 reads CASSLRRGRGYGYTF. The CDR3 bases are TGTGCCAGCAGTCTTCGGAGGGGGCGCGGCTATGGCTACACCTTC. V gene TRBV28 combines with J gene TRBJ1-2; 7 bases match TRBD1. The CDR3 runs 15 residues. Per germline, CDR1 MDHEN and CDR2 SYDVKM. V lost 5 bases to trimming and J lost 4 bases; unmatched junction nucleotides: 10.

This chain uses TRBV10-1 with TRBJ2-5; D uncertain. With the DNA end fitting TRBJ2-7 better, the J assignment may be wrong. Germline CDR1 reads WNHNN; CDR2 reads SYGVQD (reference sequence). This CDR3 is built from 12 residues. In DNA, the CDR3 is TGCGCCAGCAGTTCGCCTGGAGCCGAGCAGTACTTC. This encodes CASSSPGAEQYF.

This clone was counted a few times. The chain recombines TRBV28 with TRBJ1-2; D is unresolved. The CDR3 runs to 11 residues. V dropped 5 bases and J dropped 7 bases, with 8 bases sitting between them. The germline gives CDR1 MDHEN, CDR2 SYDVKM. CDR3 protein: CASSQRGGYTF. The CDR3 DNA reads as TGTGCCAGCAGTCAGCGGGGTGGCTACACCTTC.

This chain links TRBV12-2 with TRBJ1-1. TRBV12-2 is given as a pseudogene. The CDR3 has 16 residues. The CDR3 here is CASREVQRAGNTEAFF. For the CDR3, the DNA is TGTGCAAGTCGCGAAGTACAGAGGGCGGGGAACACTGAAGCTTTCTTT.

This clone has more than one count but fewer than ten. This sequence joins TRBV14 and TRBJ2-7; unclear D gene. The germline V and J ends were trimmed by 4 bases and 0 bases, with 7 bases remaining between them. From germline, CDR1 is SGHDN and CDR2 FVKESK. This CDR3 has 13 residues. CDR3: CASSPQNSYEQYF. Written as DNA, the CDR3 is TGTGCCAGCAGCCCGCAGAACTCCTACGAGCAGTACTTC.

The V and J genes are TRBV7-9 and TRBJ2-1; D is unclear. The CDR3 is made up of 14 amino acids. Looked up from germline, CDR1 is SEHNR and CDR2 is FQNEAQ (reference sequence). V shed 5 bases and J shed 8 bases, with 16 bases lying between them. The CDR3: CASSLKYYPDEQFF. The CDR3, as DNA: TGTGCCAGCAGCCTAAAATACTACCCAGATGAGCAGTTCTTC. Filled out from reference TRBV7-9 and TRBJ2-1, the complete variable domain reads DTGVSQNPRHKITKRGQNVTFRCDPISEHNRLYWYRQTLGQGPEFLTYFQNEAQLEKSRLLSDRFSAERPKGSFSTLEIQRTEQGDSAMYLCASSLKYYPDEQFFGPGTRLTVL.

This clone occurred a few times. This sequence is one base from a far larger clone and is likely a read error. This chain links TRBV5-6 with TRBJ2-7; no firm D call. CDR1 is SGHDT and CDR2 is YYEEEE in the germline V gene. Between the trimmed V and J ends, which lost 0 bases and 3 bases, there was a span of 7 bases. The CDR3 covers 13 residues. Written as DNA, the CDR3 is TGTGCCAGCAGCTTGGAGACAAGCTACGAGCAGTACTTC. As protein: CASSLETSYEQYF.

This rearrangement joins TRBV12-5 to TRBJ1-2; D is possibly TRBD1 (6 bases). Trimming took off 2 bases at V and 1 base at J, with 14 bases between the two ends. Germline V gene sequence: CDR1 LGHNT, CDR2 FRNRAP. This CDR3 has 16 residues. This chain's CDR3 is CASGLWQGPLNYGYTF. CDR3 DNA sequence: TGTGCTAGTGGTTTGTGGCAGGGGCCCCTTAACTATGGCTACACCTTC.

The gene calls are TRBV28 and TRBJ2-7; 7 positions match TRBD1. Germline V lookup: CDR1 MDHEN, CDR2 SYDVKM. With 3 bases clipped from V and 5 bases from J, the junction kept 16 bases outside the gene matches. The CDR3 has 17 amino acids. CDR3 loop: CASSFLVATGVMHEQYF. CDR3 DNA sequence: TGTGCCAGCAGTTTCTTAGTGGCAACAGGGGTGATGCACGAGCAGTACTTC.

The chain combines TRBV5-1 with TRBJ1-2; D unresolved. In germline, CDR1 is SGHRS, CDR2 YFSETQ. CDR3 length equals 15 residues. V lost 4 bases to trimming and J lost 2 bases, with 15 bases between them. The CDR3 reads CASSPSEGTNYGYTF. The CDR3 region has the DNA TGCGCCAGCAGCCCCAGCGAGGGAACAAACTATGGCTACACCTTC.

This chain links TRBV10-3 with TRBJ1-1; D unresolved. CDR1 and CDR2 (germline): ENHRY, SYGVKD. The V end lost 7 bases, the J end lost 3 bases, and 9 bases lay between the germline ends. The CDR3 length is 12 residues. CDR3 amino acids: CAIKTEYTEAFF. The CDR3 DNA is TGTGCCATCAAAACAGAGTACACTGAAGCTTTCTTT.

By share of the sample, this clone is medium-sized. The rearrangement links TRBV14 to TRBJ2-7; D possibly corresponds to TRBD1 (5 bases). CDR1 and CDR2 (germline): SGHDN, FVKESK. The CDR3 length is 14 residues. V lost 3 bases to trimming and J lost 3 bases, with 12 bases between them. This CDR3 is CASSQTSGYYEQYF. CDR3 in DNA: TGTGCCAGCAGCCAGACTTCAGGGTACTACGAGCAGTACTTC. Looking up the rest from reference TRBV14 and TRBJ2-7 gives the full variable domain: EAGVTQFPSHSVIEKGQTVTLRCDPISGHDNLYWYRRVMGKEIKFLLHFVKESKQDESGMPNNRFLAERTGGTYSTLKVQPAELEDSGVYFCASSQTSGYYEQYFGPGTRLTVT.

The chain combines TRBV11-2 with TRBJ2-7; D uncertain. Per germline, CDR1 SGHAT and CDR2 FQNNGV. The CDR3 loop spans 12 amino acids. V dropped 2 bases and J dropped 3 bases, with 5 bases sitting between them. CDR3: CASSLLYYEQYF. The DNA for the CDR3 is TGTGCCAGCAGCTTATTATACTACGAGCAGTACTTC.

This clone has only a few counts. The gene calls are TRBV7-3 and TRBJ2-7; 7 nucleotides align to TRBD2. The V gene end was trimmed by 3 bases and the J gene end by 5 bases; junction bases not matched to a gene: 7. This CDR3 spans 14 amino acids. Germline assignment: CDR1 SGHTA and CDR2 FQGTGA. This CDR3 reads CASSLNGEGDEQYF. The CDR3, as DNA: TGTGCCAGCAGCTTGAACGGGGAGGGTGACGAGCAGTACTTC. The whole variable domain, filled in from reference TRBV7-3 and TRBJ2-7, reads GAGVSQTPSNKVTEKGKYVELRCDPISGHTALYWYRQSLGQGPEFLIYFQGTGAADDSGLPNDRFFAVRPEGSVSTLKIQRTERGDSAVYLCASSLNGEGDEQYFGPGTRLTVT.

The count of this clone is one. This chain joins TRBV7-9 and TRBJ2-7; 8 positions agree with TRBD2. Germline-derived CDR1 and CDR2 are SEHNR and FQNEAQ (reference sequence). Unmatched junction bases numbered 9, after V lost 1 base and J lost 4 bases. The length of the CDR3 is 16 residues. The CDR3 DNA sequence: TGTGCCAGCAGCTTAGACCAGCGGGAGTATCAATACGAGCAGTACTTC. It is translated as CASSLDQREYQYEQYF.

In this sample, this clone turned up once. The chain uses TRBV13 and TRBJ1-1, with D possibly being TRBD1 (6 bases). Germline V lookup: CDR1 PRHDT, CDR2 FYEKMQ (reference sequence). The CDR3 is 15 residues long. V gave up 5 bases and J gave up 10 bases, with 23 bases separating them. The CDR3 is CASSPSRQARPVAFF. Written as DNA, the CDR3 is TGTGCCAGCAGCCCTAGCCGACAGGCTCGCCCCGTAGCTTTCTTT.

Concerning this clone itself: This specimen includes other DNA sequences encoding the same CDR3. Written as DNA, the CDR3 is TGTGCCAGCAGTCGTGACAGGGCCTACGAGCAGTACTTC. Protein product: CASSRDRAYEQYF. The chain employs TRBV6-5 and TRBJ2-7; 7 bases line up with TRBD1. There are 13 residues in the CDR3. CDR1 and CDR2 from the germline V gene are MNHEY and SVGAGI. Losses at the gene ends were 5 bases for V and 2 bases for J; bases not matched to a gene: 3.